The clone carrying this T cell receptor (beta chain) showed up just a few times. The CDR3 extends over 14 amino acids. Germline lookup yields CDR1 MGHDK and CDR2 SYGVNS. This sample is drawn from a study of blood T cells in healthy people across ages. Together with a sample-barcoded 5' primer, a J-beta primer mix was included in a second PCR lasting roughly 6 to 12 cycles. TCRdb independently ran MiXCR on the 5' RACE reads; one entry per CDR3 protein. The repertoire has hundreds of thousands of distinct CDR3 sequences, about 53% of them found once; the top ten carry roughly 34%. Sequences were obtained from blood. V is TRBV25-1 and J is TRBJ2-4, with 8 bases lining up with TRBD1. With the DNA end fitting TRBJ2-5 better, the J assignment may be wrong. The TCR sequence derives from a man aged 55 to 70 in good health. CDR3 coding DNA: TGTGCCAGCAGTGACACCCGACAGGGGGAGACCCAGTACTTC. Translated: CASSDTRQGETQYF.